This T cell receptor (beta chain) was recorded in a study of response to subunit inactivated influenza vaccine. About this clonotype: What it binds is unknown.

TCRdb processed the RT-PCR reads anew with MiXCR; each CDR3 protein has one entry. Found here are 500,000 or so distinct CDR3 sequences, about 15% of them singletons; the top ten hold less than 4%. Germline values: CDR1 KGHDR, CDR2 SFDVKD. The CDR3 totals 15 residues. V lost 6 bases and J lost 0, with 10 bases in between. Study results and caveats: Few new T cells, the authors suggested, are recruited by each seasonal influenza vaccination.

Sequenced here: CD4+ T cells sorted from PBMCs, sampled roughly 24 months after vaccination. This chain uses TRBV24-1 with TRBJ2-2; D gene uncertain. This sequence was found in a man between 50 and 75 years old who received an inactivated influenza vaccine. The CDR3 nucleotides are TGTGCCACCAGTACAGCGAGAACGAACACCGGGGAGCTGTTTTTT. Its translation: CATSTARTNTGELFF.